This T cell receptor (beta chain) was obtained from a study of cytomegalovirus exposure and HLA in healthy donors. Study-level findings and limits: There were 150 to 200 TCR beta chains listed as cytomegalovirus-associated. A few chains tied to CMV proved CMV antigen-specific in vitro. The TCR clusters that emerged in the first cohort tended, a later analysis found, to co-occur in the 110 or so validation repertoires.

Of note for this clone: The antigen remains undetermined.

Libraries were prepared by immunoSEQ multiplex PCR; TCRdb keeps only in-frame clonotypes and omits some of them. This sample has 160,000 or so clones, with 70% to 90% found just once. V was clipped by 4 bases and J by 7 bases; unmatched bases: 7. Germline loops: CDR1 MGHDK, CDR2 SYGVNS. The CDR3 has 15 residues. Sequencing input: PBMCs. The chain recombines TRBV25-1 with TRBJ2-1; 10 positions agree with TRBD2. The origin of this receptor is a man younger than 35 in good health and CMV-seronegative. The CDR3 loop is CASSGLAGALNEQFF. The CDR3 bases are TGTGCCAGCAGTGGCCTAGCGGGAGCATTAAATGAGCAGTTCTTC.